These T cell receptor beta chains were read from a single sample in a study of blood T cell repertoires in COVID-19. The repertoire was sequenced with immunoSEQ multiplex PCR; TCRdb's copy has only in-frame clones and lacks some. The repertoire consists of about 220,000 clones, with under 90% occurring once and the leading ten covering approximately 3.8%. The sequencing sample was made of PBMCs or T cells enriched from blood (not recorded which). The source of these receptors is a woman aged 40 to 50 who had been exposed to COVID-19. CDR3s include the opening cysteine and the closing phenylalanine or tryptophan. D genes are given only for firm matches. Some rows have no size entry. The others give once, few or many, or a class for an expanded clone.

v_call: TRBV6-2/TRBV6-3
j_call: TRBJ1-5
d_call: TRBD1
clone_size: NA
cdr3_nt: TGTGCCAGCAGTTCCGGGACAGGGAATCAGCCCCAGCATTTT
cdr3_aa: CASSSGTGNQPQHF

v_call: TRBV7-8
j_call: TRBJ2-2
d_call: NA
clone_size: NA
cdr3_nt: TGTGCCAGCAGCAAAGGGGGGGCAGCTCTCACCGGGGAGCTGTTTTTT
cdr3_aa: CASSKGGAALTGELFF

v_call: TRBV19
j_call: TRBJ2-3
d_call: TRBD1
clone_size: NA
cdr3_nt: TGTGCCAGTAGTATCCCCGGGACAGGGGTAAATACGCAGTATTTT
cdr3_aa: CASSIPGTGVNTQYF

v_call: TRBV7-2
j_call: TRBJ2-3
d_call: NA
clone_size: once
cdr3_nt: TGTGCCAGCAGCATACAGGGTGCAATAGATACGCAGTATTTT
cdr3_aa: CASSIQGAIDTQYF

v_call: TRBV7-9
j_call: TRBJ1-5
d_call: TRBD1
clone_size: NA
cdr3_nt: TGTGCCGGCTCGGGACAGTTCAATCAGCCCCAGCATTTT
cdr3_aa: CAGSGQFNQPQHF

v_call: TRBV7-3
j_call: TRBJ1-3
d_call: NA
clone_size: NA
cdr3_nt: TGTGCCAGCAGCCCCGGACAATCTGGAAACACCATATATTTT
cdr3_aa: CASSPGQSGNTIYF

v_call: TRBV18
j_call: TRBJ1-1
d_call: NA
clone_size: NA
cdr3_nt: TGTGCCAGCTCACCATCCAGGACAGAATTGGGCACTGAAGCTTTCTTT
cdr3_aa: CASSPSRTELGTEAFF

v_call: TRBV6-5
j_call: TRBJ1-1
d_call: NA
clone_size: NA
cdr3_nt: TGTGCCAGTAGCACCAAGGGACAGAACACTGAAGCTTTCTTT
cdr3_aa: CASSTKGQNTEAFF

v_call: TRBV3-1/TRBV3-2
j_call: TRBJ2-2
d_call: NA
clone_size: NA
cdr3_nt: TGTGCCAGCAGCCAAGAATGGAGGGAAAGGAACACCGGGGAGCTGTTTTTT
cdr3_aa: CASSQEWRERNTGELFF

v_call: TRBV5-5
j_call: TRBJ1-1
d_call: NA
clone_size: NA
cdr3_nt: TGTGCCAGCAGCCCCACCCACGGGGGGGACGCTGAAGCTTTCTTT
cdr3_aa: CASSPTHGGDAEAFF

v_call: TRBV24-1
j_call: TRBJ1-2
d_call: NA
clone_size: NA
cdr3_nt: TGTGCCACCAGTGACAGGAGACAGGCTGGCTATGGCTACACCTTC
cdr3_aa: CATSDRRQAGYGYTF

v_call: TRBV7-8
j_call: TRBJ1-6
d_call: NA
clone_size: NA
cdr3_nt: TGTGCCAGCAGCGGTAACGGACAGCAACTTTATAATTCACCCCTCCACTTT
cdr3_aa: CASSGNGQQLYNSPLHF

v_call: TRBV29-1
j_call: TRBJ1-1
d_call: NA
clone_size: NA
cdr3_nt: TGCAGCGCAAGAGAGACACAGAACACTGAAGCTTTCTTT
cdr3_aa: CSARETQNTEAFF

v_call: TRBV14
j_call: TRBJ2-3
d_call: TRBD2
clone_size: once
cdr3_nt: TGTGCCAGCAGCCAAGAATTTAGCGGGGGGGCAGATACGCAGTATTTT
cdr3_aa: CASSQEFSGGADTQYF

v_call: TRBV7-9
j_call: TRBJ1-2
d_call: TRBD1
clone_size: NA
cdr3_nt: TGTGCCAGCAGCTTAGGGACAGGGGGATCTAACTATGGCTACACCTTC
cdr3_aa: CASSLGTGGSNYGYTF

v_call: TRBV5-4
j_call: TRBJ2-1
d_call: NA
clone_size: NA
cdr3_nt: TGTGCCAGCAGCTTGGCCGGGGGAGCCTCCTACAATGAGCAGTTCTTC
cdr3_aa: CASSLAGGASYNEQFF

v_call: TRBV2
j_call: TRBJ1-5
d_call: NA
clone_size: NA
cdr3_nt: TGTGCCAGCAGGCCCTGGAGCAGCCAAGATCAGCCCCAGCATTTT
cdr3_aa: CASRPWSSQDQPQHF

v_call: TRBV28
j_call: TRBJ1-2
d_call: NA
clone_size: NA
cdr3_nt: TGTGCCAGCAAAGGAGAACAGGCTTCTAACTATGGCTACACCTTC
cdr3_aa: CASKGEQASNYGYTF

v_call: TRBV3-1/TRBV3-2
j_call: TRBJ1-1
d_call: NA
clone_size: NA
cdr3_nt: TGTGCCAGCAGCCGGAGGAGCAACACTGAAGCTTTCTTT
cdr3_aa: CASSRRSNTEAFF

v_call: TRBV7-3
j_call: TRBJ2-1
d_call: NA
clone_size: NA
cdr3_nt: TGTGCCAGCAGCCCCCCGGGAGCCGGAAGGCAGTTCTTC
cdr3_aa: CASSPPGAGRQFF

v_call: TRBV18
j_call: TRBJ2-1
d_call: TRBD2
clone_size: NA
cdr3_nt: TGTGCCAGCTCACCGGCTCCGGCTAGCGGGGAGAATGAGCAGTTCTTC
cdr3_aa: CASSPAPASGENEQFF

v_call: TRBV3-1/TRBV3-2
j_call: TRBJ1-1
d_call: NA
clone_size: NA
cdr3_nt: TGTGCCAGCAGCCCCTTGGCCGACACTGAAGCTTTCTTT
cdr3_aa: CASSPLADTEAFF

v_call: TRBV9
j_call: TRBJ2-3
d_call: TRBD2
clone_size: NA
cdr3_nt: TGTGCCAGCAGCGTGGGGACTAGATATGATACGCAGTATTTT
cdr3_aa: CASSVGTRYDTQYF

v_call: TRBV6-1
j_call: TRBJ1-2
d_call: TRBD1
clone_size: NA
cdr3_nt: TGTGCCAGCAGTGAAGCGCACCCCGGACAGGGTCGCGGCTACACCTTC
cdr3_aa: CASSEAHPGQGRGYTF

v_call: TRBV6-4
j_call: TRBJ2-3
d_call: NA
clone_size: NA
cdr3_nt: TGTGCCAGCCTTAAAGATACGCAGTATTTT
cdr3_aa: CASLKDTQYF

v_call: TRBV9
j_call: TRBJ1-6
d_call: TRBD1
clone_size: NA
cdr3_nt: TGTGCCAGCAGCGCCGCCGGGACAGCGAATTCACCCCTCCACTTT
cdr3_aa: CASSAAGTANSPLHF

v_call: TRBV12-3/TRBV12-4
j_call: TRBJ1-4
d_call: NA
clone_size: few
cdr3_nt: TGTGCCAGCAGTTTCAGTAATTCTGAAAAACTGTTTTTT
cdr3_aa: CASSFSNSEKLFF

v_call: TRBV4-1
j_call: TRBJ2-2
d_call: TRBD2
clone_size: NA
cdr3_nt: TGCGCCAGCAGCCAAGATCCCCCGGGGGGGGTAAACACCGGGGAGCTGTTTTTT
cdr3_aa: CASSQDPPGGVNTGELFF

v_call: TRBV5-1
j_call: TRBJ1-3
d_call: TRBD1
clone_size: many
cdr3_nt: TGCGCCAGCAGCTCAGGGACAGGGAGATCTGGAAACACCATATATTTT
cdr3_aa: CASSSGTGRSGNTIYF

v_call: TRBV28
j_call: TRBJ2-7
d_call: NA
clone_size: NA
cdr3_nt: TGTGCCAGCAGTTTAAGCTTGAAGCCTACGGTGCAGTACTTC
cdr3_aa: CASSLSLKPTVQYF

v_call: TRBV6-4
j_call: TRBJ2-1
d_call: TRBD1
clone_size: few
cdr3_nt: TGTGCCAGCAGTGAAGGGCCCGGGACAGGGAGAGACAATGAGCAGTTCTTC
cdr3_aa: CASSEGPGTGRDNEQFF

v_call: TRBV4-2
j_call: TRBJ2-3
d_call: NA
clone_size: NA
cdr3_nt: TGTGCCAGCAGCCGCGGGGCAACAGATACGCAGTATTTT
cdr3_aa: CASSRGATDTQYF

v_call: TRBV7-2
j_call: TRBJ2-2
d_call: TRBD2
clone_size: few
cdr3_nt: TGTGCCAGCAGCTTTGGACTAGCGGCGACGAACACCGGGGAGCTGTTTTTT
cdr3_aa: CASSFGLAATNTGELFF

v_call: TRBV6-5
j_call: TRBJ1-5
d_call: TRBD1
clone_size: NA
cdr3_nt: TGTGCCAGCAGTTATACCGGGACAGGGAGCCATCAGCCCCAGCATTTT
cdr3_aa: CASSYTGTGSHQPQHF

v_call: TRBV9
j_call: TRBJ1-4
d_call: TRBD1
clone_size: once
cdr3_nt: TGTGCCAGCAGCGTATATGGACAGGGGGCAACTAATGAAAAACTGTTTTTT
cdr3_aa: CASSVYGQGATNEKLFF

v_call: TRBV6-2/TRBV6-3
j_call: TRBJ1-1
d_call: NA
clone_size: NA
cdr3_nt: TGTGCCAGCAGTTATGGCCCCCCCACTGAAGCTTTCTTT
cdr3_aa: CASSYGPPTEAFF

v_call: TRBV4-2
j_call: TRBJ1-2
d_call: NA
clone_size: NA
cdr3_nt: TGTGCCAGCAGCCCAGAGGCAGGTACCAACTATGGCTACACCTTC
cdr3_aa: CASSPEAGTNYGYTF

v_call: TRBV3-1/TRBV3-2
j_call: TRBJ1-1
d_call: NA
clone_size: NA
cdr3_nt: TGTGCCAGCAGCCAAGTTTCCGGGGGAACTGAAGCTTTCTTT
cdr3_aa: CASSQVSGGTEAFF

v_call: TRBV2
j_call: TRBJ2-1
d_call: NA
clone_size: NA
cdr3_nt: TGTGCCAGCACCGAGCACGTTGAGCAGTTCTTC
cdr3_aa: CASTEHVEQFF

v_call: TRBV14
j_call: TRBJ2-3
d_call: NA
clone_size: NA
cdr3_nt: TGTGCCAGCAGCCAAAATGACGGGAAAAGGTCGGATACGCAGTATTTT
cdr3_aa: CASSQNDGKRSDTQYF

v_call: TRBV9
j_call: TRBJ2-3
d_call: NA
clone_size: few
cdr3_nt: TGTGCCAGCAGCCACCCACGGGGCGGGGTCGGGGATACGCAGTATTTT
cdr3_aa: CASSHPRGGVGDTQYF

v_call: TRBV19
j_call: TRBJ1-4
d_call: NA
clone_size: NA
cdr3_nt: TGTGCCAGTAGTATGGGAGGGTTCGGTGAACTGTTTTTT
cdr3_aa: CASSMGGFGELFF

v_call: TRBV5-1
j_call: TRBJ2-3
d_call: TRBD2
clone_size: NA
cdr3_nt: TGCGCCAGCAGCTTGGGGACTAGCGGGGGGTTTCGCACAGATACGCAGTATTTT
cdr3_aa: CASSLGTSGGFRTDTQYF

v_call: TRBV9
j_call: TRBJ2-1
d_call: NA
clone_size: NA
cdr3_nt: TGTGCCAGCAGCCCCCAAATCGGGGGGCAATACAATGAGCAGTTCTTC
cdr3_aa: CASSPQIGGQYNEQFF

v_call: TRBV19
j_call: TRBJ2-3
d_call: TRBD2
clone_size: NA
cdr3_nt: TGTGCCAGTCGTAGGACTAGCGGGGGGGGCACCACTAGCACAGATACGCAGTATTTT
cdr3_aa: CASRRTSGGGTTSTDTQYF

v_call: TRBV9
j_call: TRBJ2-5
d_call: NA
clone_size: once
cdr3_nt: TGTGCCAGCAGCGTAGGACAGCTCCAAGAGACCCAGTACTTC
cdr3_aa: CASSVGQLQETQYF

v_call: TRBV14
j_call: TRBJ1-2
d_call: TRBD1
clone_size: NA
cdr3_nt: TGTGCCAGCAGCCGCGAGGGGGCTCAATATCATGGCTACACCTTC
cdr3_aa: CASSREGAQYHGYTF

v_call: TRBV6-2/TRBV6-3
j_call: TRBJ2-1
d_call: NA
clone_size: NA
cdr3_nt: TGTGCCAGCAGTCCCAGTCCAAGCTCCTACAATGAGCAGTTCTTC
cdr3_aa: CASSPSPSSYNEQFF

v_call: TRBV27
j_call: TRBJ1-4
d_call: NA
clone_size: NA
cdr3_nt: TGTGCCAGCAGGCCCGGTGGGAGACGGAATGAAAAACTGTTTTTT
cdr3_aa: CASRPGGRRNEKLFF

v_call: TRBV19
j_call: TRBJ2-7
d_call: TRBD1
clone_size: NA
cdr3_nt: TGTGCCAGTGGACAGGGGGCATCCTACGAGCAGTACTTC
cdr3_aa: CASGQGASYEQYF

v_call: TRBV6-5
j_call: TRBJ1-2
d_call: TRBD1
clone_size: NA
cdr3_nt: TGTGCCAGCAGGAACCCGGGACAGGGGGCTGATGGCTACACCTTC
cdr3_aa: CASRNPGQGADGYTF

v_call: TRBV6-6
j_call: TRBJ2-2
d_call: NA
clone_size: NA
cdr3_nt: TGTGCCAGCAGCCTCACTAGCCCTTTAGCCGGGGAGCTGTTTTTT
cdr3_aa: CASSLTSPLAGELFF